One T cell receptor beta chain is described in this entry. Its antigen is not known. The V gene's germline CDR1 is MNHEY and CDR2 SMNVEV (reference sequence). This CDR3 is 15 amino acids long. After removal of 2 bases from V and 6 bases from J, the junction contained 6 bases not matched to a gene. Time point in this sample: cycle 4 day 1 (C4D1), after 5 to 7 weeks of nivolumab. Following autologous stem cell transplantation, relapse occurred in every patient, and exposure to brentuximab vedotin varied. CD4+ T cells were purified from thawed PBMCs by negative selection. Classifying best responses yielded complete response, partial response or progressive disease. This sample is drawn from a study of PD-1 blockade in classical Hodgkin lymphoma. Measured with immunoSEQ multiplex PCR; TCRdb has only the in-frame clones, and not every one. The sample includes about 30,000 clones, about 85% of them seen just once.

Study observations and caveats: Baseline diversity resembling that of newly diagnosed patients was seen in complete responders. Exclusion was the outcome for patients who began nivolumab under 1 year after ASCT. In CD4+ cells, TCR diversity went up significantly by C4D1, but in CD8+ cells it did not.

The material sequenced was CD4+ T cells from blood, taken before the fourth cycle of nivolumab. The V call is TRBV27, the J call TRBJ1-5; 8 bases line up with TRBD1. This receptor was identified in a human donor with classical Hodgkin lymphoma. The CDR3 DNA sequence: TGTGCCAGCAGTTTACTCGGACAGGGTGGTCAGCCCCAGCATTTT. Protein: CASSLLGQGGQPQHF.